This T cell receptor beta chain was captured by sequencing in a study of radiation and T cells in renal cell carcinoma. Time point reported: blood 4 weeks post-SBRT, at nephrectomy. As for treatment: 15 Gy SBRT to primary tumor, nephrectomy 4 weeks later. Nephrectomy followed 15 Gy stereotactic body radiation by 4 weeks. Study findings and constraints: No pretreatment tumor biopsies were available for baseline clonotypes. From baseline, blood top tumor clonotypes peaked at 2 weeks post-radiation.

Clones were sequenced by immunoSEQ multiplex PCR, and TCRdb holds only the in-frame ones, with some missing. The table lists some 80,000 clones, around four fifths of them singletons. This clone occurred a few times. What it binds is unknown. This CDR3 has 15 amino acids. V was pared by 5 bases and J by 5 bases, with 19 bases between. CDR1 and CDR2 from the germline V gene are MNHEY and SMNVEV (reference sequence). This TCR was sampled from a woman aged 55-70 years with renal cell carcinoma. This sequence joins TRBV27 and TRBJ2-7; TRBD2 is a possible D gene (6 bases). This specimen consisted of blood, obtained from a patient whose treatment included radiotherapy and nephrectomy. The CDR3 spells CASSRTAGYFDEQYF. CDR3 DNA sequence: TGTGCCAGCAGTCGTACAGCGGGTTATTTTGACGAGCAGTACTTC.